This T cell receptor (beta chain) was recovered during a study of T cells and Merkel cell carcinoma outcomes (TCRdb year 2020). Background on the whole study: The study examined the tumor T-cell repertoire together with T-cell density as predictors of clinical outcome in patients with Merkel cell carcinoma.

Samples came from patients with Merkel cell carcinoma. Findings and caveats that apply to the study as a whole: The combination of T-cell repertoire features and T-cell density was reported to predict clinical outcomes in patients with Merkel cell carcinoma.

A note on this clone: No cognate antigen has been identified for it. Per-base qualities were not stored, and no clone one base away is much larger.

Preparation of the library involved the immunoSEQ multiplex PCR assay. The clones in this table, taken by TCRdb from immuneACCESS, are in-frame only. Not every clone is retained; where verified, under half of the shortfall comes from an unresolved V gene, and the cause of the rest is unknown. The sample data list about 6,500 clones, and less than 95% of these were observed just once. The ten largest account for approximately 2.8% of the sample. The TCR was taken from a human donor with Merkel cell carcinoma. Source material: tumor tissue from Merkel cell carcinoma.

The DNA sequence is as follows: TGTGCCTGGAGCGGAAGGACGGCATATAATTCACCCCTCCACTTT. Translated, this gives CAWSGRTAYNSPLHF. The receptor chain draws on TRBV30 and TRBJ1-6, with no confident D gene call. CDR1 and CDR2, looked up from the germline V gene (reference sequence), are GTSNPN and SVGIG. Including cysteine and phenylalanine, the CDR3 has 15 amino acids. Just CDR3 DNA is preserved here, 45 bases in frame from base 1. V was cut back by 3 bases and J by 4 bases, leaving a gap of 13 bases between them. Here the CDR3 is joined to the reference TRBV30 and TRBJ1-6 genes, and the full variable domain is: SQTIHQWPATLVQPVGSPLSLECTVEGTSNPNLYWYRQAAGRGLQLLFYSVGIGQISSEVPQNLSASRPQDRQFILSSKKLLLSDSGFYLCAWSGRTAYNSPLHFGNGTRLTVT.